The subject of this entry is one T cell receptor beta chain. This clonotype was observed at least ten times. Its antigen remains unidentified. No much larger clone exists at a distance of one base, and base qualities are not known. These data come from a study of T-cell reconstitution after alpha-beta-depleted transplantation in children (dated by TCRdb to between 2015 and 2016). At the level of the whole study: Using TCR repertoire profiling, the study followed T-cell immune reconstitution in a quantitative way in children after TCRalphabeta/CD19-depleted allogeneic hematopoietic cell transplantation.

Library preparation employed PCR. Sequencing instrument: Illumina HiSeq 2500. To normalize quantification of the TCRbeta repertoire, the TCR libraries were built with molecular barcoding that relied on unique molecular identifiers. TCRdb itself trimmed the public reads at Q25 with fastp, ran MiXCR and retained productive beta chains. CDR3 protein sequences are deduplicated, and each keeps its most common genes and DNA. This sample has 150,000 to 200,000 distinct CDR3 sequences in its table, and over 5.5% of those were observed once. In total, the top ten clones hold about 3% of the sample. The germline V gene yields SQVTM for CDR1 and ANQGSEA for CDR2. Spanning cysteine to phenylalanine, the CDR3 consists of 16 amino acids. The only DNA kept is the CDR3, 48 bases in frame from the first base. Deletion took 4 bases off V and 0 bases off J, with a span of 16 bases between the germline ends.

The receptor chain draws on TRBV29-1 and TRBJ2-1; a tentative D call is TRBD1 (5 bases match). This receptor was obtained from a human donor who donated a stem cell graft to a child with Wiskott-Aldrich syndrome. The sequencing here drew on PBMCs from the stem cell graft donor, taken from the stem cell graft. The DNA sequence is TGCAGCGTTGTAGGTCAGGTAGACAGCTCCTACAATGAGCAGTTCTTC. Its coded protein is CSVVGQVDSSYNEQFF.